This T cell receptor beta chain was obtained from a study of blood T cell repertoires in COVID-19. Study-level information: T cells, B-cell-depleted T cells, or PBMCs provided the cDNA or gDNA that served as material.

The CDR3 runs to 17 residues. In germline, CDR1 is MDHEN, CDR2 SYDVKM. V dropped 6 bases and J dropped 0 bases, with 19 bases sitting between them. Enrollees, about 18 to 89 years old, lived in 24 US areas. Participants reported their clinical history, and cohort assignment relied on those reports. Source study methods: Using reference gene primer amplification, nucleated cell counts were estimated. Repertoires were generated with immunoSEQ multiplex PCR, while TCRdb's copy carries only in-frame clones and drops some. The V and J calls and the clone size are those of that table, but D and trimming were determined from the DNA. The data show approximately 140,000 clones, with around nine tenths seen just once and around 1.3% held by the top ten.

V and J are TRBV28 and TRBJ2-3; D might be TRBD1 (6 bases). Sequencing used PBMCs or T cells enriched from blood (not recorded which). The receptor comes from a woman in her 30s with acute COVID-19. Here the CDR3 DNA reads TGTGCCAGCAGGGTAGGGGGACCGATGACTAGCACAGATACGCAGTATTTT. Amino acid sequence: CASRVGGPMTSTDTQYF.